This TCR beta chain was observed in a study of human T cells and chemical hapten exposure. Findings and limits, study-wide: PT1 expanded TCR counts correlated positively with patch test score. Because all patients had alopecia, their immune responses might differ from healthy ones.

The CDR3 consists of 14 residues. Trimming removed 5 bases at V and 5 bases at J, with 13 bases between. Individual cDNA molecules received unique molecular identifiers in the library. TCRdb re-analysed the RACE reads in MiXCR, keeping a single row per CDR3 protein. The sample has around 120,000 distinct CDR3 sequences, approximately 12% seen once. Indicated time point: pre-sensitization, week 0. Treatment described: therapeutic diphenylcyclopropenone sensitization with weekly scalp DPC. This clonotype was seen repeatedly, ten times or more. Its target is unknown. This specimen was whole blood, taken in connection with sensitization to the hapten diphenylcyclopropenone (DPC). V gene TRBV12-3 or TRBV12-4 combines with J gene TRBJ1-5; the D gene is possibly TRBD1 (6 bases). The receptor was derived from a woman between 18 and 29 years old with alopecia areata. Some clones in this sample may be carry-over from other donors' samples. CDR3 loop: CASSVTGRDQPQHF. DNA for the CDR3: TGTGCCAGCAGTGTTACAGGGAGGGATCAGCCCCAGCATTTT.